This TCR beta chain derives from a study of radiation and T cells in renal cell carcinoma. Time point indicated: blood 4 weeks post-SBRT, at nephrectomy. Treatment noted: 15 Gy SBRT to primary tumor, nephrectomy 4 weeks later. This renal cell carcinoma was of the clear cell type. This clone is a singleton in its sample. Its antigen remains unknown. Here immunoSEQ multiplex PCR was the method, and the copy in TCRdb shows in-frame clones only, minus some. The sample gives fewer than 200,000 clones, about 87% of which show up once; 11% is in the top ten. General study points: Top tumor clonotypes rose in blood 2 weeks post-radiation, then contracted.

The TCR originated in a woman between 45 and 60 years old with renal cell carcinoma. The source was blood, collected from a patient whose treatment included radiotherapy and nephrectomy.

DNA of the CDR3: TGTGCCAGCAGTTACCTGGAGAACACTGAAGCTTTCTTT. It specifies CASSYLENTEAFF. This rearrangement joins TRBV6-6 to TRBJ1-1, with D hard to call. Germline V gene data show CDR1 as MNHNY and CDR2 as SVGAGI (reference sequence). This CDR3 has 13 residues. V dropped 2 bases and J dropped 1 base, with 5 bases sitting between them.